This T cell receptor (beta chain) was documented in a study of CD8 T cells in Susac syndrome. Reverse transcription of about 0.45 to 1 ug RNA was performed with random hexamers. One entry per CDR3 protein results from TCRdb running MiXCR on the immunoSEQ multiplex PCR reads. The sample comprises about 190,000 distinct CDR3 sequences, 95% of which are singletons, and 0.075% to 0.1% rests with the top ten. The V gene's germline CDR1 is DFQATT and CDR2 SNEGSKA (reference sequence). The CDR3 sequence is 13 residues long. The V and J ends lost 3 bases and 3 bases respectively, with 11 bases between them. V and J are TRBV20-1 and TRBJ2-5; D is ambiguous. Material for sequencing was CD4+ T cells from PBMCs. This TCR came from a human donor with Susac syndrome. As DNA, the CDR3 is TGCAGTGCTAGCACCTGGGCTAAAGAGACCCAGTACTTC. Its protein product is CSASTWAKETQYF.